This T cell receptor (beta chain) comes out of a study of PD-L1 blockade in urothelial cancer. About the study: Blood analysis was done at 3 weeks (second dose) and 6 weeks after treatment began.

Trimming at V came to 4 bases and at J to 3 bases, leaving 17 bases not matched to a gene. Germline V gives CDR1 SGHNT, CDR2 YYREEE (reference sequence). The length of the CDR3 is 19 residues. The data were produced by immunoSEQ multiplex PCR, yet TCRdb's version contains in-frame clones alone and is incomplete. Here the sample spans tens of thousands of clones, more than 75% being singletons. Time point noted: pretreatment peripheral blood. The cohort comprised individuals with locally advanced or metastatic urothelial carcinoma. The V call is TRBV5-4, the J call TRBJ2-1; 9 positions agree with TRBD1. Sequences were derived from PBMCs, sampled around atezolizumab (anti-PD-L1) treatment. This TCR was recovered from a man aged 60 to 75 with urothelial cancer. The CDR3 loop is CASSRGQGTTGAFYNEQFF. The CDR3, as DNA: TGTGCCAGCAGCCGGGGACAGGGTACTACGGGAGCCTTCTACAATGAGCAGTTCTTC.